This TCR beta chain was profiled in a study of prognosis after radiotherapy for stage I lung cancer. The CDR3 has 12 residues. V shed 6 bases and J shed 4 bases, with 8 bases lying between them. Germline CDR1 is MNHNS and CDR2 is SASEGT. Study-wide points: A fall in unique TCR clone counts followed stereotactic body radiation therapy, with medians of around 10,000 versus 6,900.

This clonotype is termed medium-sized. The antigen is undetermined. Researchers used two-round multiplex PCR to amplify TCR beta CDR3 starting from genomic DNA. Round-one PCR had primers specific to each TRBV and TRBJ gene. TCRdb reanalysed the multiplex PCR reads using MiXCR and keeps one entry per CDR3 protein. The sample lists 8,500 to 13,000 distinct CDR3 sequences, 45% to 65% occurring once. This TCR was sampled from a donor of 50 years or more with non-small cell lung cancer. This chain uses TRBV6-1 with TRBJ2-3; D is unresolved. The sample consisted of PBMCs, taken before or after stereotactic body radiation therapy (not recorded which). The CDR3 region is CASRQQADTQYF. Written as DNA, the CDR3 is TGTGCCAGCAGGCAGCAGGCAGATACGCAGTATTTT.